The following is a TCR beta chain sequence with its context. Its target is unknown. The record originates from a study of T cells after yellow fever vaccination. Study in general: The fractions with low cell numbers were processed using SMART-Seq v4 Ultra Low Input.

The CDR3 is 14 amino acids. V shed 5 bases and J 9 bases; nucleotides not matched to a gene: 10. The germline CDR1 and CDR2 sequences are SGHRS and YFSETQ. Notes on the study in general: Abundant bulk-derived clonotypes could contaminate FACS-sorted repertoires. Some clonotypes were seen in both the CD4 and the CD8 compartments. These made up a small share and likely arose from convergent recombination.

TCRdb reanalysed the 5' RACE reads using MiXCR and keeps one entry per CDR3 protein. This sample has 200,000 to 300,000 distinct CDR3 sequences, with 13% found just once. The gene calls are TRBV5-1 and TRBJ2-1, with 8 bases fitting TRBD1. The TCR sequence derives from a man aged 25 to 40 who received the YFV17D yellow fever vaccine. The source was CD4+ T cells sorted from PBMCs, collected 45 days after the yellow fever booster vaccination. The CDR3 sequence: CASRKDRVAGEQFF. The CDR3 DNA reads TGCGCCAGCAGAAAGGACAGGGTAGCAGGTGAGCAGTTCTTC.